A single sample gave rise to the 10 T cell receptor beta chains below, sequenced in a study of blood T cell repertoires in COVID-19 (dated by TCRdb to 2020 to 2022). The library came from the immunoSEQ multiplex PCR assay. Drawn from immuneACCESS, this table holds only the in-frame rearrangements with V and J called that TCRdb kept. Clones are partly lost; checked studies trace under half to an unresolved V gene and leave the rest unexplained. The sample records 140,000 to 150,000 clones, 65% to 85% of which are singletons. The ten largest clones add up to around 5.4% of the sample. Sequenced material: PBMCs or T cells enriched from blood (not recorded which). The receptors were sampled from a woman in her 50s who had been exposed to COVID-19.

The J gene is TRBJ1-4, the V gene TRBV19; TRBD1 aligns across 7 bases. This CDR3 contains 14 residues. Germline V lookup: CDR1 LNHDA, CDR2 SQIVND (reference sequence). Trimming at V came to 3 bases and at J to 5 bases, leaving 3 bases not matched to a gene. The CDR3 DNA sequence: TGTGCCAGTAGTATGGGACAGAAAAATGAAAAACTGTTTTTT. Protein sequence: CASSMGQKNEKLFF.

The chain recombines TRBV4-1 with TRBJ2-7; 8 bases agree with TRBD1. The CDR3 is 15 residues long. The germline CDR1 and CDR2 sequences are MGHRA and YSYEKL. With V trimmed by 0 bases and J by 6 bases, 7 bases remained unmatched. CDR3 region: CASSQESNTGGEQYF. As DNA, the CDR3 is TGCGCCAGCAGCCAAGAGAGTAATACAGGGGGCGAGCAGTACTTC.

CDR3 nucleotides: TGTGCCAGCACCGGGGAGTTACCCGGAGGTTATGAGCAGTTCTTC. Encoded protein: CASTGELPGGYEQFF. The chain joins TRBV11-2 to TRBJ2-1, with a weak D call TRBD2 (5 bases). V lost 7 bases and J lost 8, with 21 bases in between. The CDR3 loop spans 15 amino acids. Germline CDR1 reads SGHAT; CDR2 reads FQNNGV.

V and J are TRBV29-1 and TRBJ2-7, with 10 positions matching TRBD1. The CDR3 has 15 residues. Germline V gene lookup returns CDR1 SQVTM and CDR2 ANQGSEA. J lost 2 bases, V lost 3 bases, and 7 bases had no gene match. CDR3 region: CSVEAGQGRTYEQYF. In nucleotides, the CDR3 is TGCAGCGTTGAGGCGGGACAGGGGAGGACCTACGAGCAGTACTTC.

The V and J genes are TRBV6-6 and TRBJ1-1; D gene ambiguous. Trimming removed 10 bases at V and 1 base at J, with 4 bases between. The CDR3 spans 10 residues. Germline CDR1 is MNHNY and CDR2 is SVGAGI (reference sequence). CDR3 sequence (DNA): TGTGCCACTTCGAACACTGAAGCTTTCTTT. Protein: CATSNTEAFF.

The V gene is TRBV5-1, the J gene TRBJ2-7, with a weak D call TRBD1 (6 bases). The V gene lost 4 bases and the J gene lost 4 bases, with 9 bases spanning the gap. From germline, CDR1 is SGHRS and CDR2 YFSETQ. The CDR3 is made up of 12 amino acids. The CDR3 sequence: CASSGGSYEQYF. For the CDR3, the DNA is TGCGCCAGCAGCGGGGGCAGTTACGAGCAGTACTTC. Combining the CDR3 with reference TRBV5-1 and TRBJ2-7 gives the whole variable domain KAGVTQTPRYLIKTRGQQVTLSCSPISGHRSVSWYQQTPGQGLQFLFEYFSETQRNKGNFPGRFSGRQFSNSRSEMNVSTLELGDSALYLCASSGGSYEQYFGPGTRLTVT.

The V gene is TRBV10-3, the J gene TRBJ1-1; possibly TRBD1 for D (6 bases). Germline V lookup: CDR1 ENHRY, CDR2 SYGVKD. This CDR3 is 13 amino acids long. Trimming left V 7 bases short and J 10 bases short, with 19 bases between. The CDR3 is CAITSDSRRGAFF. The CDR3 DNA follows: TGTGCCATCACCTCGGACAGTCGGCGTGGAGCTTTCTTT.

The chain joins TRBV7-3 to TRBJ2-1; 11 nucleotides align to TRBD2. The germline CDR1 and CDR2 sequences are SGHTA and FQGTGA. V lost 2 bases to trimming and J lost 0 bases; unmatched junction nucleotides: 0. CDR3 length: 16 residues. The DNA of the CDR3 is TGTGCCAGCAGCTTACTAGCGGGGGGCTCCTACAATGAGCAGTTCTTC. Translating it yields CASSLLAGGSYNEQFF.

V gene TRBV11-2 combines with J gene TRBJ1-1; 9 bases line up with TRBD1. The CDR3 has 15 residues. Losses at the gene ends were 3 bases for V and 4 bases for J; bases not matched to a gene: 6. Germline lookup yields CDR1 SGHAT and CDR2 FQNNGV. CDR3 DNA sequence: TGTGCCAGCAGCTTTCGGACAGGGGCGGGCACTGAAGCTTTCTTT. This translates into CASSFRTGAGTEAFF.

The CDR3 reads CASSPPGANNYGYTF. DNA of the CDR3: TGTGCCAGCAGCCCGCCAGGGGCCAATAACTATGGCTACACCTTC. V is TRBV9 and J is TRBJ1-2; D is perhaps TRBD1 (6 bases). Germline CDR1 SGDLS, CDR2 YYNGEE. The CDR3 consists of 15 residues. Trimming cost V 4 bases and J 1 base, with 14 bases left between them.